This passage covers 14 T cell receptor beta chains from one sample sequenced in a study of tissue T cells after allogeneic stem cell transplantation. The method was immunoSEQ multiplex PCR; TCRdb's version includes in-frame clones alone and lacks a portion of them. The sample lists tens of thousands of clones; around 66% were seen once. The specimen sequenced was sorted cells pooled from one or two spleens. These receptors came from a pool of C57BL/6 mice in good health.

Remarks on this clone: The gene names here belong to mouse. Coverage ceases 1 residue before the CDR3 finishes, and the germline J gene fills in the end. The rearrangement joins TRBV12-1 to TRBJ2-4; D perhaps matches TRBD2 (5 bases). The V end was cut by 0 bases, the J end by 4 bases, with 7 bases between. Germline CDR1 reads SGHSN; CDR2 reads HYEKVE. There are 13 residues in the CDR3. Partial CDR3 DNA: TGTGCCAGCTCTCTCAAACTGGAAAACACCTTGTAC. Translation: CASSLKLENTLY. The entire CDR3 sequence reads CASSLKLENTLYF.

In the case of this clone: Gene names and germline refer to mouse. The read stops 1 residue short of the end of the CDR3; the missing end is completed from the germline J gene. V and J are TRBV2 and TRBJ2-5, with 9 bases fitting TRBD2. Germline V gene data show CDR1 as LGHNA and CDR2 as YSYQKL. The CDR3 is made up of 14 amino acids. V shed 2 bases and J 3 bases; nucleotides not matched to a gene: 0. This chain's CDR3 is CASSQLGGQDTQYF. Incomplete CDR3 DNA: TGTGCCAGCAGCCAACTGGGGGGGCAAGACACCCAGTAC.

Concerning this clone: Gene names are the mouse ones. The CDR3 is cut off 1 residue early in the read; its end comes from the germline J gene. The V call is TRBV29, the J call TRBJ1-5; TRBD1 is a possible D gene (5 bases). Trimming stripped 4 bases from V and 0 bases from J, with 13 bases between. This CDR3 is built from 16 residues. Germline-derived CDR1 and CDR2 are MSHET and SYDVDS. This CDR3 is CASSSPQGYNNQAPLF. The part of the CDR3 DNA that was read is TGTGCTAGCAGTTCCCCCCAGGGCTATAACAACCAGGCTCCGCTT.

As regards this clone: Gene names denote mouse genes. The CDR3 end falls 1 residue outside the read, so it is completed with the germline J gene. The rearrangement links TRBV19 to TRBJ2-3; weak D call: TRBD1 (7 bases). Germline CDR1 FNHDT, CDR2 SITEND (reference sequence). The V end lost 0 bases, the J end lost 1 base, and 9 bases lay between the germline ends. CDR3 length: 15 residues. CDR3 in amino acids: CASSIEGAGAETLYF. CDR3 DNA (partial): TGTGCCAGCAGTATAGAGGGGGCTGGTGCAGAAACGCTGTAT.

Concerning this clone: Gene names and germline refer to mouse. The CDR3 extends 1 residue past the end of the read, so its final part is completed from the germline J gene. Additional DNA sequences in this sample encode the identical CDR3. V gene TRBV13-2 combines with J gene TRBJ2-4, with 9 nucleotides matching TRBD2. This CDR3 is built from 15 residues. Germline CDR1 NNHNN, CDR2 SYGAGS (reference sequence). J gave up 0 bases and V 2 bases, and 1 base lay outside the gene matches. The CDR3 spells CASGELGGSQNTLYF. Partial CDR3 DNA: TGTGCCAGCGGTGAACTGGGGGGTAGTCAAAACACCTTGTAC.

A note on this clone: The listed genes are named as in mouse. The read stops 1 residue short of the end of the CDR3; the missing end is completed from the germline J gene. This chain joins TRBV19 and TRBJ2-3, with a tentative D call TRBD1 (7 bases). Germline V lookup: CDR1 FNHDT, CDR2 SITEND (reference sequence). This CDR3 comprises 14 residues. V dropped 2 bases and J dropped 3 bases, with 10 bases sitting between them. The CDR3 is CASSIVGGAETLYF. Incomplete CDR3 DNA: TGTGCCAGCAGTATCGTAGGGGGCGCAGAAACGCTGTAT. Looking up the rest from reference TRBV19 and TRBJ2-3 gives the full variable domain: GGIITQTPKFLIGQEGQKLTLKCQQNFNHDTMYWYRQDSGKGLRLIYYSITENDLQKGDLSEGYDASREKKSSFSLTVTSAQKNEMAVFLCASSIVGGAETLYFGSGTRLTVL.

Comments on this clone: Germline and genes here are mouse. The CDR3 bases that were read are TGTGCCAGCAGGCGACAGGGGGATGCTGAGCAGTTC. This sequence encodes CASRRQGDAEQF. The whole CDR3 protein reads CASRRQGDAEQFF. V and J are TRBV13-3 and TRBJ2-1; 9 bases fit TRBD1. The CDR3 end falls 1 residue outside the read, so it is completed with the germline J gene. V lost 5 bases, J lost 5 bases, and 2 bases stayed unmatched. This CDR3 region has 13 residues. CDR1 NNHDY and CDR2 SYVADS come from the germline V gene.

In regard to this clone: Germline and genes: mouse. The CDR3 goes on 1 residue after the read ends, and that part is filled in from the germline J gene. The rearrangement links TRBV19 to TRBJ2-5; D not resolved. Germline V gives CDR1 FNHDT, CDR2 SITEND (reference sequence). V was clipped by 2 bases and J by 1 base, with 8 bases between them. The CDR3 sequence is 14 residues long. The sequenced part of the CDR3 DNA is TGTGCCAGCAGTATCGCAATGGACCAAGACACCCAGTAC. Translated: CASSIAMDQDTQY. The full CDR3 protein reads CASSIAMDQDTQYF.

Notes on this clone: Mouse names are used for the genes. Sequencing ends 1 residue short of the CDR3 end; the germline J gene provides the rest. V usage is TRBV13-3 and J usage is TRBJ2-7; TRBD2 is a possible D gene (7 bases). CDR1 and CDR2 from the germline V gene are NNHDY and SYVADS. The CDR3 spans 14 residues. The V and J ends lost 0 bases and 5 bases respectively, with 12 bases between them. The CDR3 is CASSDEGGANEQYF. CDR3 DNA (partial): TGTGCCAGCAGTGATGAGGGGGGCGCCAATGAACAGTAC.

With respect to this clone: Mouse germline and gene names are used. This CDR3 is CASSQDAGTGQLYF. The CDR3 DNA, read in part, is TGTGCCAGCAGCCAAGATGCAGGCACCGGGCAGCTCTAC. The chain is built from TRBV2 and TRBJ2-2; D remains unclear. The CDR3 end is not reached by the read, which stops 1 residue before it; the germline J gene fills it in. Germline CDR1 and CDR2: LGHNA and YSYQKL. The CDR3 spans 14 residues. Trimming pared 0 bases from V and 4 bases from J, leaving 6 bases between.

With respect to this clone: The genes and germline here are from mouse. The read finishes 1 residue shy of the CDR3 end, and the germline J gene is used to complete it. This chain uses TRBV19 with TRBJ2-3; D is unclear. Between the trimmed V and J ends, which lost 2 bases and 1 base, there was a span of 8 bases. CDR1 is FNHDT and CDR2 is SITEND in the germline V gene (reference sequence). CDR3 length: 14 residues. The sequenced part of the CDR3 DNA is TGTGCCAGCAGTATCGGACGCCGTGCAGAAACGCTGTAT. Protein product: CASSIGRRAETLY. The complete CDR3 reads CASSIGRRAETLYF.

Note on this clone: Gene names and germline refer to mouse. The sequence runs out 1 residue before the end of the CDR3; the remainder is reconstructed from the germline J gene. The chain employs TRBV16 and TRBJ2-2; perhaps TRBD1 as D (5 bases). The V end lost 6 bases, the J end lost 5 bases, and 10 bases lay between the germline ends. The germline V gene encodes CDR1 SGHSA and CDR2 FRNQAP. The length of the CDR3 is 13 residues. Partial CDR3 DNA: TGTGCAAGCAGTCCAGGGAGGACCGGGCAGCTCTAC. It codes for CASSPGRTGQLY. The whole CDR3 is CASSPGRTGQLYF.

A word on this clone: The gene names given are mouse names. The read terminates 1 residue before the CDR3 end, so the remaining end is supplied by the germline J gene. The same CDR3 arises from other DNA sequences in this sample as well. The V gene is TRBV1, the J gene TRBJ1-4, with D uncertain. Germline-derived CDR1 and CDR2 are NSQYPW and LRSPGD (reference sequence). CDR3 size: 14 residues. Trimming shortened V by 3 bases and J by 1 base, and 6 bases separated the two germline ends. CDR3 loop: CTCSATDSNERLFF. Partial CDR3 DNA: TGCACCTGCAGTGCTACAGATTCCAACGAAAGATTATTT.

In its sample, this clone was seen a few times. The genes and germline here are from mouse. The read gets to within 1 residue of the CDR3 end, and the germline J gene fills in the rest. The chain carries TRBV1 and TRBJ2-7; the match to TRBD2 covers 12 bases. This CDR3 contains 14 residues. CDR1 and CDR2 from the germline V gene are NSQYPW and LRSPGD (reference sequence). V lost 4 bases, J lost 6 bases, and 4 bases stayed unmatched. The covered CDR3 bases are TGCACCTGCAGTGGGGGACTGGGGGGTTCTGAACAGTAC. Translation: CTCSGGLGGSEQY. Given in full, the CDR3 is CTCSGGLGGSEQYF.